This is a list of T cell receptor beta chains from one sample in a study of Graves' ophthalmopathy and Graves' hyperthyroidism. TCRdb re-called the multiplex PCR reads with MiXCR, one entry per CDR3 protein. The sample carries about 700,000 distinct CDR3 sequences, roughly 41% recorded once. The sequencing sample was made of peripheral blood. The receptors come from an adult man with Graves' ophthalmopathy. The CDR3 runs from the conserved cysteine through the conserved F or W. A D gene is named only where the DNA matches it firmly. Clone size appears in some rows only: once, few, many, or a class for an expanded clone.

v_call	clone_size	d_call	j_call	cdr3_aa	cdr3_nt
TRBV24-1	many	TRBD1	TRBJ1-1	CATSDLNRGEAFF	TGTGCCACCAGTGATTTGAACAGGGGTGAAGCTTTCTTT
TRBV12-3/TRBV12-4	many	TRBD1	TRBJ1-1	CASTLGQGEAFF	TGTGCCAGCACCCTCGGACAGGGAGAAGCTTTCTTT
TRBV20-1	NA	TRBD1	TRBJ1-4	CSARARGEEKLFF	TGCAGTGCTAGGGCCAGGGGGGAGGAAAAACTGTTTTTT
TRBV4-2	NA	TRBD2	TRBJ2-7	CASSQGVGSGSMHEQYF	TGTGCCAGCAGCCAAGGCGTGGGAAGCGGGAGTATGCACGAGCAGTACTTC
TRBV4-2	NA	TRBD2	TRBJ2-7	CASSPSASGGAYEQYF	TGTGCCAGCAGCCCGTCCGCTAGCGGGGGGGCCTACGAGCAGTACTTC
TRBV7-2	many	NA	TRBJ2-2	CASSSVWGRRTGELFF	TGTGCCAGCAGTTCCGTGTGGGGGCGCCGGACCGGGGAGCTGTTTTTT
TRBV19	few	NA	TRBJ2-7	CASSIGVAEPPYEQYF	TGTGCCAGTAGTATAGGCGTAGCGGAGCCTCCCTACGAGCAGTACTTC
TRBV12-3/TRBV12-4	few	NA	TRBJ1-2	CASGLVLGQNNYGYTF	TGTGCTAGTGGTTTGGTATTGGGGCAAAATAACTATGGCTACACCTTC
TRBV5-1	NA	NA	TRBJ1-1	CASSLVGTMNTEAFF	TGCGCCAGCAGCTTAGTCGGGACAATGAACACTGAAGCTTTCTTT
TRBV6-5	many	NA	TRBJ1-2	CASSYRHTYYGYTF	TGTGCCAGCAGTTACCGGCACACCTACTATGGCTACACCTTC
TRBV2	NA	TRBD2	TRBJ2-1	CASSEALAGGGEQFF	TGTGCCAGCAGTGAAGCTCTAGCGGGAGGCGGTGAGCAGTTCTTC
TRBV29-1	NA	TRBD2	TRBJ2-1	CSQRLADYNEQFF	TGCAGTCAGAGGCTAGCGGACTACAATGAGCAGTTCTTT
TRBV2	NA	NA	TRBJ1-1	CASITREGVRSTEAFF	TGTGCCAGCATCACGAGAGAGGGGGTAAGGAGCACTGAAGCTTTCTTT
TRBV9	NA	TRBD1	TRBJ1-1	CASSAQGAEAFF	TGTGCCAGCAGCGCACAGGGGGCTGAAGCTTTCTTT
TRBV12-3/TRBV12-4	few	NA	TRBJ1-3	CASTRRDRQGPGNTIYF	TGTGCCAGCACCAGGCGAGATAGGCAGGGGCCTGGAAACACCATATATTTT
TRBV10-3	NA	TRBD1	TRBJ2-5	CAISAGQGQWETQYF	TGTGCCATCAGTGCGGGACAGGGGCAATGGGAGACCCAGTACTTC
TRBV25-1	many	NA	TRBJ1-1	CASRTDDMNTEAFF	TGTGCCAGCAGGACGGACGACATGAACACTGAAGCTTTCTTT
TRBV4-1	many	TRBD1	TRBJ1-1	CASSQPEKGANTEAFF	TGCGCCAGCAGCCAGCCAGAAAAGGGGGCCAACACTGAAGCTTTCTTT
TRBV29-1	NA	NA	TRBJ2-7	CSLVGVDGYEQYF	TGCAGCTTGGTCGGGGTTGATGGGTACGAGCAGTACTTC
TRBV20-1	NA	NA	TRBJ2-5	CSATGSGRGRQPQYF	TGCAGTGCTACAGGTTCTGGTCGGGGAAGGCAGCCCCAGTACTTC
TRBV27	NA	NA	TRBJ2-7	CASSPSDASYEQYF	TGTGCCAGCAGCCCTTCGGACGCGTCCTACGAGCAGTACTTC
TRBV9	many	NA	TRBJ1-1	CASSVGLLLTEANTEAFF	TGTGCCAGCAGCGTAGGATTATTGTTGACAGAAGCGAACACTGAAGCTTTCTTT
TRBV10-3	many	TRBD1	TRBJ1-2	CAIRTGFGYTF	TGTGCCATCAGGACAGGGTTTGGCTACACCTTC
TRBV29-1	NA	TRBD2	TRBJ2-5	CSVVIAGETQYF	TGCAGCGTTGTGATAGCGGGTGAGACCCAGTACTTC
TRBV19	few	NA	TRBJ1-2	CASSQSPRGNYGYTF	TGCGCCAGCAGCCAGTCTCCCCGGGGAAACTATGGCTACACCTTC
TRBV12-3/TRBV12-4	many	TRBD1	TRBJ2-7	CASSLTTGLEQYF	TGTGCCAGCAGTCTTACGACAGGGCTCGAGCAGTACTTC
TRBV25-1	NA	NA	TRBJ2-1	CASSPSGSGVNEQFF	TGTGCCAGCAGTCCAAGCGGAAGTGGGGTCAATGAGCAGTTCTTC
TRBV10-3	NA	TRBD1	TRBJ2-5	CASRDSKETQYF	TGTGCCAGCCGGGACAGTAAAGAGACCCAGTACTTC
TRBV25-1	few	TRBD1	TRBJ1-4	CAWSVQTGDEKLFF	TGTGCCTGGAGTGTACAAACAGGGGATGAAAAACTGTTTTTT
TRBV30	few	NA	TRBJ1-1	CAWSVQTEAFF	TGTGCCTGGAGTGTACAGACTGAAGCTTTCTTT
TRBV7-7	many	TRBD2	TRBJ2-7	CASMTSGRYEQYF	TGTGCCAGCATGACTAGCGGGAGGTACGAGCAGTACTTC
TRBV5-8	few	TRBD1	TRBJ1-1	CASSLGQGGGSYTEAFF	TGTGCCAGCAGCTTGGGACAGGGAGGGGGTAGTTATACTGAAGCTTTCTTT
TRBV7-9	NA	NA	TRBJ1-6	CASSQFSVKNSPLHF	TGTGCCAGCAGCCAATTTTCGGTCAAAAACTCACCCCTCCACTTT
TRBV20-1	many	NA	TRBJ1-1	CSARDPGWTEAFF	TGCAGTGCTCGGGACCCGGGTTGGACTGAAGCTTTCTTT
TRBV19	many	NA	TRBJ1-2	CASSSQTFYGYTF	TGTGCCAGTAGTAGCCAGACTTTCTATGGCTACACCTTC
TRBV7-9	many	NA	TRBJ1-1	CASSYGTSAEAFF	TGTGCCAGCAGCTACGGGACATCGGCTGAAGCTTTCTTT
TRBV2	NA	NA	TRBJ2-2	CASRSRELFF	TGTGCCAGCAGGAGCCGGGAGCTGTTTTTT
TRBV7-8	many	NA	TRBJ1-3	CASSSLRLSGNTIYF	TGTGCCAGCAGTTCCTTGAGGCTCTCTGGAAACACCATATATTTT
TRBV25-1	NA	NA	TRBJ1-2	CASSETGLTNYGYTF	TGTGCCAGCAGTGAGACAGGCCTCACTAACTATGGCTACACCTTC
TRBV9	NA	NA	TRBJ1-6	CASSLGTVANSPLHF	TGTGCCAGCTCCCTCGGGACGGTGGCCAATTCACCCCTCCACTTT
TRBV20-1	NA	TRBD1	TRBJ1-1	CSASRTGVNEAFF	TGCAGTGCTTCGCGGACAGGGGTGAATGAAGCTTTCTTT
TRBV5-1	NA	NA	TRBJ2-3	CASSLDGDTDTQYF	TGCGCCAGCAGCTTGGACGGGGACACAGATACGCAGTATTTT
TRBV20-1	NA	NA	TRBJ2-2	CSARDSALGDYIGELFF	TGCAGTGCTAGAGATTCGGCGTTAGGGGATTATATCGGGGAGCTGTTTTTT
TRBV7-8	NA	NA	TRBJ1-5	CASSPQGRGHNQPQHF	TGTGCCAGCAGCCCACAGGGTCGGGGACACAATCAGCCCCAGCATTTT
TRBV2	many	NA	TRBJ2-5	CASSEQSLQETQYF	TGTGCCAGCAGTGAACAGAGCCTCCAAGAGACCCAGTACTTC
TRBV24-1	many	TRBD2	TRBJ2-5	CATSDLAGGGETQYF	TGTGCCACCAGTGATTTGGCGGGAGGAGGAGAGACCCAGTACTTC
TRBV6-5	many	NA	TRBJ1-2	CASSPRQANYGYTF	TGTGCCAGCAGTCCTAGACAGGCAAACTATGGCTACACCTTC
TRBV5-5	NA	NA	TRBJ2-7	CASSLYDEQYF	TGTGCCAGCAGCTTGTACGACGAGCAGTACTTC
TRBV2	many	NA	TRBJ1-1	CASLTGGAEAFF	TGTGCCTCGCTTACGGGGGGTGCTGAAGCTTTCTTT
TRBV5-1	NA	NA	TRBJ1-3	CASSFRGDSGNTIYF	TGCGCCAGCAGCTTCCGCGGTGACTCTGGAAACACCATATATTTT
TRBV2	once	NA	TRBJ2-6	CASRTPAGANVLTF	TGTGCCAGCAGGACCCCGGCCGGGGCCAACGTCCTGACTTTC
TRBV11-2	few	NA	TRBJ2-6	CASSTDLGANVLTF	TGTGCCAGCAGCACCGACTTGGGGGCCAACGTCCTGACTTTC